One sample yielded the 22 T cell receptor beta chains listed below, sequenced in a study of T cell responses to AZD1222 COVID-19 vaccine. Here immunoSEQ multiplex PCR was the method, and the copy in TCRdb shows in-frame clones only, minus some. The table includes some 150,000 clones, 80% to 95% detected once. The sequencing used peripheral blood, collected 28 days after the second AZD1222 dose. All receptors come from an adult who received the AZD1222 COVID-19 vaccine.

The V and J genes are TRBV25-1 and TRBJ1-4; D possibly corresponds to TRBD1 (6 bases). The germline V and J ends were trimmed by 3 bases and 10 bases, with 15 bases remaining between them. The CDR3 is made up of 14 amino acids. Germline values: CDR1 MGHDK, CDR2 SYGVNS. CDR3 amino acids: CASSDEGDSGKLFF. Written as DNA, the CDR3 is TGTGCCAGCAGTGACGAGGGGGATAGTGGAAAACTGTTTTTT.

This clone has only one observation. The chain uses TRBV6-6 and TRBJ2-5; the D gene is possibly TRBD2 (6 bases). V lost 5 bases to trimming and J lost 5 bases, with 15 bases between them. CDR1 is MNHNY and CDR2 is SVGAGI in the germline V gene (reference sequence). The CDR3 is 14 residues long. Here the CDR3 reads CASSIQTRGETQYF. Here the CDR3 DNA reads TGTGCCAGCAGTATCCAGACCCGGGGGGAGACCCAGTACTTC.

The rearrangement joins TRBV11-2 to TRBJ2-1; TRBD2 is a possible D gene (5 bases). This CDR3 spans 13 amino acids. Germline V gives CDR1 SGHAT, CDR2 FQNNGV. Trimming took off 0 bases at V and 9 bases at J, with 9 bases between the two ends. CDR3 region: CASSLELEGEQFF. The CDR3 DNA reads as TGTGCCAGCAGCTTAGAGTTAGAGGGTGAGCAGTTCTTC.

This clone was found once. V and J are TRBV29-1 and TRBJ1-4, with no clear D. This CDR3 is built from 11 residues. Germline loops: CDR1 SQVTM, CDR2 ANQGSEA. The V end was cut by 5 bases, the J end by 8 bases, with 9 bases between. The CDR3 is CSVSDPEKLFF. The CDR3 DNA sequence: TGCAGCGTTTCGGACCCCGAAAAACTGTTTTTT.

This clone has a single count. V and J are TRBV9 and TRBJ1-3; D is unresolved. Germline V lookup: CDR1 SGDLS, CDR2 YYNGEE. The CDR3 sequence is 14 residues long. V was cut by 2 bases and J by 0 bases, with 6 bases left in between. CDR3 in DNA: TGTGCCAGCAGCGTGGGATCCTCTGGAAACACCATATATTTT. Translated, it gives CASSVGSSGNTIYF.

The rearrangement links TRBV4-2 to TRBJ2-2; D remains unclear. V gave up 5 bases and J gave up 6 bases, with 10 bases separating them. The CDR3 is 13 amino acids. The germline CDR1 and CDR2 sequences are LGHNA and YNFKEQ. DNA of the CDR3: TGTGCCAGCAGCGCTAGGGTGGCCGGGGAGCTGTTTTTT. The encoded protein is CASSARVAGELFF.

The chain has TRBV27 and TRBJ2-1; 9 nucleotides match TRBD2. Germline CDR1 reads MNHEY; CDR2 reads SMNVEV (reference sequence). V gave up 2 bases and J gave up 2 bases; unmatched junction bases: 10. This CDR3 is 18 amino acids long. The CDR3 is CASSLIGGGRETYNEQFF. In DNA form, the CDR3 reads TGTGCCAGCAGTTTAATTGGTGGCGGGAGGGAAACCTACAATGAGCAGTTCTTC.

The chain joins TRBV10-3 to TRBJ1-6; D is unresolved. V was clipped by 8 bases and J by 5 bases, with 13 bases between them. CDR1 is ENHRY, CDR2 SYGVKD, per germline. The CDR3 runs to 14 residues. The CDR3: CAIGSVQNNSPLHF. Here the CDR3 DNA reads TGTGCCATCGGTTCGGTCCAGAATAATTCACCCCTCCACTTT.

The rearrangement uses TRBV30 and TRBJ1-3; no reliable D call. The CDR3 consists of 16 residues. V shed 3 bases and J shed 0 bases, with 15 bases lying between them. CDR1 and CDR2 from the germline V gene are GTSNPN and SVGIG (reference sequence). The CDR3 loop reads CAWSTVGPISGNTIYF. The CDR3 coding sequence is TGTGCCTGGAGCACCGTCGGCCCAATCTCTGGAAACACCATATATTTT.

The chain links TRBV5-1 to TRBJ2-7, with D possibly being TRBD2 (6 bases). With 4 bases removed from V and 3 bases from J, the gap between germline ends came to 14 bases. This CDR3 has 14 amino acids. The germline gives CDR1 SGHRS, CDR2 YFSETQ. In DNA form, the CDR3 reads TGCGCCAGCAGCCCGTTAGCGGAGGACTACGAGCAGTACTTC. This codes for CASSPLAEDYEQYF.

The rearrangement joins TRBV6-1 to TRBJ1-1; no firm D call. The CDR3 has 12 amino acids. Trimming took off 1 base at V and 11 bases at J, with 11 bases between the two ends. Germline values: CDR1 MNHNS, CDR2 SASEGT. The CDR3 here is CASSEGPSRAFF. DNA for the CDR3: TGTGCCAGCAGTGAAGGCCCTTCGAGGGCTTTCTTT.

The J gene is TRBJ1-5, the V gene TRBV24-1, with a possible D match to TRBD1 (5 bases). Germline CDR1 is KGHDR and CDR2 is SFDVKD. Trimming shortened V by 7 bases and J by 3 bases, and 12 bases separated the two germline ends. The CDR3 contains 14 residues. CDR3 sequence: CATSSGGFNQPQHF. Here the CDR3 DNA reads TGTGCCACCAGCTCGGGGGGTTTCAATCAGCCCCAGCATTTT.

The rearrangement uses TRBV2 and TRBJ2-4, with 10 nucleotides matching TRBD1. The trim removed 8 bases at V and 7 bases at J, leaving 5 bases unmatched. Germline V gene lookup returns CDR1 SNHLY and CDR2 FYNNEI. The CDR3 runs 13 residues. In nucleotides, the CDR3 is TGTGCCAGCCTAGGGACAGGGGAGAACATTCAGTACTTC. Translation: CASLGTGENIQYF. Full variable domain (rest looked up from reference TRBV2 and TRBJ2-4): EPEVTQTPSHQVTQMGQEVILRCVPISNHLYFYWYRQILGQKVEFLVSFYNNEISEKSEIFDDQFSVERPDGSNFTLKIRSTKLEDSAMYFCASLGTGENIQYFGAGTRLSVL.

V gene TRBV2 combines with J gene TRBJ1-1, with D hard to call. Germline-derived CDR1 and CDR2 are SNHLY and FYNNEI. This CDR3 has 13 amino acids. Trimming stripped 4 bases from V and 7 bases from J, with 13 bases between. Here the CDR3 DNA reads TGTGCCAGCAGTGTTAGGCAGGCGAATGAAGCTTTCTTT. Residues: CASSVRQANEAFF.

The chain couples TRBV6-6 to TRBJ1-4, with D perhaps matching TRBD1 (6 bases). The V and J ends lost 5 bases and 7 bases respectively, with 14 bases between them. CDR3 length: 14 residues. Germline assignment: CDR1 MNHNY and CDR2 SVGAGI (reference sequence). The CDR3 loop reads CASSGPPQGEKLFF. The CDR3 DNA sequence: TGTGCCAGCAGTGGACCCCCACAGGGTGAAAAACTGTTTTTT.

The chain couples TRBV6-1 to TRBJ2-1, with D tentatively TRBD2 (6 bases). CDR3 length: 16 amino acids. Germline V CDR1 and CDR2: MNHNS, SASEGT. V was shortened by 0 bases and J by 4 bases, with 13 bases between the two germline ends. This chain's CDR3 is CASSEARRERYNEQFF. For the CDR3, the DNA is TGTGCCAGCAGTGAAGCGCGACGGGAGCGTTACAATGAGCAGTTCTTC.

The gene calls are TRBV4-1 and TRBJ2-1; no clear D. Trimming took 0 bases from V and 2 from J, leaving 14 bases between them. CDR3 length equals 17 residues. Germline CDR1 reads MGHRA; CDR2 reads YSYEKL. The CDR3, as DNA: TGCGCCAGCAGCCAAGATGGGAAGAGTTACACCTACAATGAGCAGTTCTTC. Its translation: CASSQDGKSYTYNEQFF.

About this clone: One end of the junction fails to match germline, which may point to a read error. The DNA of the CDR3 is TGTGCCAGCACCTTATCGGACAGGGCGAACACTGAAGCTTTCTTT. This gives the protein CASTLSDRANTEAFF. The genes are TRBV7-6 and TRBJ1-1, with TRBD1 identical over 8 bases. Germline V gene sequence: CDR1 SGHVS, CDR2 FNYEAQ. This CDR3 has 15 amino acids.

The rearrangement links TRBV27 to TRBJ1-1, with D maybe TRBD1 (6 bases). Germline V gene lookup returns CDR1 MNHEY and CDR2 SMNVEV (reference sequence). The length of the CDR3 is 14 residues. V lost 8 bases and J lost 5, with 18 bases in between. The CDR3 DNA sequence: TGTGCCAGCTACGATAAACGAGGGGGGACTGAAGCTTTCTTT. This gives the protein CASYDKRGGTEAFF.

CDR3 protein: CASSPRGSTEAFF. DNA for the CDR3: TGTGCCAGCAGCCCGCGGGGGAGCACTGAAGCTTTCTTT. The chain uses TRBV2 and TRBJ1-1; possibly TRBD1 for D (5 bases). This CDR3 has 13 residues. Germline values: CDR1 SNHLY, CDR2 FYNNEI. V was cut by 6 bases and J by 4 bases, with 12 bases left in between.

This sequence joins TRBV24-1 and TRBJ2-5; 8 bases fit TRBD1. The germline gives CDR1 KGHDR, CDR2 SFDVKD. V was pared by 4 bases and J by 5 bases, with 8 bases of the junction left unmatched. The CDR3 covers 15 residues. The CDR3 is CATSDSGRGQETQYF. Written as DNA, the CDR3 is TGTGCCACCAGTGACAGTGGCAGGGGGCAGGAGACCCAGTACTTC.

This chain links TRBV4-1 with TRBJ1-5, with D possibly TRBD1 on 5 matching bases. CDR1 is MGHRA, CDR2 YSYEKL, per germline. The CDR3 covers 15 residues. The V and J ends lost 1 base and 6 bases respectively, with 13 bases between them. The CDR3: CASSQGQMAVQPQHF. CDR3 sequence (DNA): TGCGCCAGCAGCCAAGGACAGATGGCGGTTCAGCCCCAGCATTTT.